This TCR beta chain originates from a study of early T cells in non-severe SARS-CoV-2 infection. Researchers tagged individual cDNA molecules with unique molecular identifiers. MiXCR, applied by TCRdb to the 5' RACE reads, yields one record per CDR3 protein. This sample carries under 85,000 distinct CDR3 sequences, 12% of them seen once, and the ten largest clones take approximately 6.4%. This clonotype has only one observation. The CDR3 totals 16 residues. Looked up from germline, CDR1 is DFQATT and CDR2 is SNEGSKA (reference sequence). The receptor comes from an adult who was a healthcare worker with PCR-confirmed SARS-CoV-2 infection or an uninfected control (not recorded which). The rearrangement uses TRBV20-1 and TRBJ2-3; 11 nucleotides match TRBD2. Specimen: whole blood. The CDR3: CSLAGGSLSSTDTQYF. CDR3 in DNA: TGCAGCCTAGCGGGGGGCTCACTTTCTAGCACAGATACGCAGTATTTT.